This T cell receptor beta chain was sequenced for a study of cytomegalovirus exposure and HLA in healthy donors. Study information: About 77 million unique TCRs from HLA-typed donors made up an early data release.

Trimming removed 4 bases at V and 3 bases at J, with 16 bases between. Looked up from germline, CDR1 is SGHDT and CDR2 is YYEEEE. CDR3 length: 15 amino acids. The PCR used 60 Vbeta and 13 Jbeta primers. Sequenced by immunoSEQ multiplex PCR; TCRdb stores in-frame clones only, minus some. The sample lists under 200,000 clones; around 68% were seen once. Sequenced sample: PBMCs. The TCR originated in a man aged 50 to 59 in good health and CMV-seronegative. The V and J genes are TRBV5-6 and TRBJ1-1; weak D call: TRBD1 (5 bases). CDR3 sequence reads: CASSPPAAGYTEAFF. The CDR3 DNA sequence: TGTGCCAGCAGCCCCCCGGCGGCAGGGTACACTGAAGCTTTCTTT.